Below are 6 T cell receptor beta chains sequenced from a single sample in a study of cytomegalovirus exposure and HLA in healthy donors. With 60 Vbeta and 13 Jbeta primers, the PCR was carried out. TCRdb's table, derived via immunoSEQ multiplex PCR, lists solely in-frame clones and lacks some. The repertoire holds approximately 86,000 clones, with over 70% as singletons. Sequenced material: PBMCs. Source of these receptors: a man aged 55 to 69 in good health and CMV-seronegative.

This rearrangement joins TRBV9 to TRBJ1-6; tentative D call: TRBD1 (5 bases). Trimming pared 5 bases from V and 8 bases from J, leaving 8 bases between. CDR1 and CDR2 from the germline V gene are SGDLS and YYNGEE. This CDR3 comprises 12 residues. The CDR3 is CASRTADSPLHF. In nucleotides, the CDR3 is TGTGCCAGCAGGACAGCAGATTCACCCCTCCACTTT.

The rearrangement uses TRBV5-6 and TRBJ2-7; weak D call: TRBD2 (6 bases). There are 13 residues in the CDR3. Germline CDR1 SGHDT, CDR2 YYEEEE. V dropped 1 base and J dropped 5 bases, with 10 bases sitting between them. The CDR3 spells CASSLRGFNEQYF. The CDR3 region has the DNA TGTGCCAGCAGCTTGCGGGGGTTCAACGAGCAGTACTTC.

V usage is TRBV4-1 and J usage is TRBJ1-6; TRBD1 aligns across 10 bases. This CDR3 has 16 amino acids. In germline, CDR1 is MGHRA, CDR2 YSYEKL. After removal of 1 base from V and 8 bases from J, the junction contained 5 bases not matched to a gene. In DNA form, the CDR3 reads TGCGCCAGCAGCCAAGGAGCCGGGACAGGGGATTCACCCCTCCACTTT. Amino acids: CASSQGAGTGDSPLHF.

In regard to this clone: Since the CDR3 does not end with the conserved phenylalanine or tryptophan, this likely comes from a read error. The chain uses TRBV28 and TRBJ2-7; TRBD1 matches at 7 bases. CDR1 is MDHEN and CDR2 is SYDVKM in the germline V gene. The CDR3 covers 13 residues. Trimming removed 7 bases from V and 6 bases from J; junction bases left unmatched: 9. Written as DNA, the CDR3 is TGTGCCAGCACCCTATCGACAGGGCGCGAGCAGTACCTC. This sequence encodes CASTLSTGREQYL.

The chain carries TRBV11-2 and TRBJ1-3; 7 nucleotides agree with TRBD1. This CDR3 has 14 residues. V dropped 5 bases and J dropped 9; count of bases not matched to a gene: 10. CDR1 and CDR2 (germline): SGHAT, FQNNGV. The DNA for the CDR3 is TGTGCCAGCAGCCCCCTGATAGGGGGCGGCACCATATATTTT. Protein sequence: CASSPLIGGGTIYF.

The chain carries TRBV5-1 and TRBJ2-3, with a tentative D call TRBD1 (6 bases). The CDR3 runs to 15 residues. Per germline, CDR1 SGHRS and CDR2 YFSETQ. Trimming removed 4 bases at V and 0 bases at J, with 12 bases between. CDR3 coding DNA: TGCGCCAGCAGCCTACAGGGTTCTAGCACAGATACGCAGTATTTT. Translation: CASSLQGSSTDTQYF.